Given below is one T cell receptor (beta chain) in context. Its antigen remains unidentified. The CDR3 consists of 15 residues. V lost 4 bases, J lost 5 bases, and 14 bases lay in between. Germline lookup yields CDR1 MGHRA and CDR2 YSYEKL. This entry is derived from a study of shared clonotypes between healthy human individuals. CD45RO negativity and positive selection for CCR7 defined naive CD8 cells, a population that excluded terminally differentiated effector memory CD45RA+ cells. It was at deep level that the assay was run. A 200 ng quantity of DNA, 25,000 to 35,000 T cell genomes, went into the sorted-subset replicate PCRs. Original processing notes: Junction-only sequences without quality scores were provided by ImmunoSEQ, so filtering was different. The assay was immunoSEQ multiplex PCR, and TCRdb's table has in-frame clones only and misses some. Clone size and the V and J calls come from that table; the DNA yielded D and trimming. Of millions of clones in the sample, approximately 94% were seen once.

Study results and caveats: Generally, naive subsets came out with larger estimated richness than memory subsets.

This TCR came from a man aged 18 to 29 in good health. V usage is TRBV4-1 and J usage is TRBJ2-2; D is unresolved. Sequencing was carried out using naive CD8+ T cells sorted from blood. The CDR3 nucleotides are TGCGCCAGCAGCCCTCATACAGTAGGGACCGGGGAGCTGTTTTTT. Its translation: CASSPHTVGTGELFF.